Detailed here is one T cell receptor (beta chain). As yet, its antigen is unknown. The identical CDR3 is also encoded by other nucleotide sequences in the sample. These data originate in a study of cytomegalovirus exposure and HLA in healthy donors. Whole-study findings and limits: Three chains tied to CMV proved CMV antigen-specific in vitro.

This CDR3 has 13 residues. Trimming shortened V by 0 bases and J by 3 bases, and 7 bases separated the two germline ends. Germline V gene sequence: CDR1 SGHRS, CDR2 YFSETQ. Assay: immunoSEQ multiplex PCR; the TCRdb copy retains only in-frame clones and omits some. The sample includes 300,000 to 400,000 clones, just over 85% of them seen just once. This receptor was taken from a woman younger than 35 in good health and CMV-seronegative. Sequenced: PBMCs. V and J are TRBV5-1 and TRBJ2-7; D gene ambiguous. The CDR3 spells CASSLASSYEQYF. The CDR3 DNA reads TGCGCCAGCAGCTTGGCGTCGAGCTACGAGCAGTACTTC. The entire variable domain, with the rest obtained from reference TRBV5-1 and TRBJ2-7, is as follows: KAGVTQTPRYLIKTRGQQVTLSCSPISGHRSVSWYQQTPGQGLQFLFEYFSETQRNKGNFPGRFSGRQFSNSRSEMNVSTLELGDSALYLCASSLASSYEQYFGPGTRLTVT.